These 2 T cell receptor beta chains were all obtained from the same sample, sequenced in a study of Ad26.COV2.S vaccination and SARS-CoV-2 variants. Repertoires were generated with immunoSEQ multiplex PCR, while TCRdb's copy carries only in-frame clones and drops some. Among nearly 400,000 clones listed, around 89% were seen once. Treatment defined: approximately 18 received Ad26.COV2.S at low or high dose, single or two shots; about five received placebo; per-sample allocation not given. At day 63 after the first vaccine or placebo injection, samples were drawn. The source was peripheral blood, collected in a trial of Ad26.COV2.S vaccine versus placebo. Receptors were obtained from a person aged 18-60 years who received the Ad26.COV2.S COVID-19 vaccine or a placebo.

This clone was recorded only once. The chain recombines TRBV21-1 with TRBJ2-1; the table's D call TRBD1 went unverified against the DNA. TRBV21-1 is a pseudogene locus. This CDR3 is 20 amino acids long. The CDR3 region has the DNA TGTGCCAGCAGCAAAGCGCCTAGATTGGACAGGCAACTTCCCTACAATGAGCAGTTCTTC. Protein: CASSKAPRLDRQLPYNEQFF.

The chain employs TRBV5-1 and TRBJ2-5, with TRBD2 identical over 9 bases. The V gene end was trimmed by 2 bases and the J gene end by 1 base; junction bases not matched to a gene: 9. Germline V CDR1 and CDR2: SGHRS, YFSETQ. The CDR3 totals 17 residues. The CDR3 DNA is TGCGCCAGCAGCTTTCTAGCGGGCGGGAGGGGCCAAGAGACCCAGTACTTC. Its protein is CASSFLAGGRGQETQYF. The full variable domain, in which reference TRBV5-1 and TRBJ2-5 provide the parts outside the CDR3, is KAGVTQTPRYLIKTRGQQVTLSCSPISGHRSVSWYQQTPGQGLQFLFEYFSETQRNKGNFPGRFSGRQFSNSRSEMNVSTLELGDSALYLCASSFLAGGRGQETQYFGPGTRLLVL.